What follows describes a single T cell receptor (beta chain). The authors drew approximately 10 milliliters of peripheral blood from each donor. PBMCs were isolated at a quantity of at least 6 million per sample. This CDR3 spans 15 amino acids. V lost 5 bases to trimming and J lost 2 bases, with 12 bases between them. Per germline, CDR1 SGHTA and CDR2 FQGNSA. Through a sample-barcoded 5' primer and a J-beta primer mix, a second PCR was run for roughly 7 to 11 cycles. A tag from a template-switch adaptor with 12 random nucleotides marked each cDNA molecule. TCRdb called the 5' RACE reads again in MiXCR, with one record for every CDR3 protein. The sample contains under 700,000 distinct CDR3 sequences, under 30% of which appear only once. This specimen comes from a study of blood T cells in healthy people across ages. The sample was also reused in another study, on T cells of mothers and their children.

The sequenced sample was blood. V usage is TRBV7-2 and J usage is TRBJ2-2, with D perhaps TRBD1 (5 bases). The receptor comes from a boy aged 5-17 years in good health. The DNA for the CDR3 is TGTGCCAGCAGCCCCGGACATTCTAACACCGGGGAGCTGTTTTTT. Translation gives CASSPGHSNTGELFF.